This TCR beta chain was captured by sequencing in a study of blood T cell repertoires in COVID-19. CDR3 length: 13 residues. V was cut by 2 bases and J by 7 bases, with 11 bases left in between. CDR1 is SNHLY and CDR2 is FYNNEI in the germline V gene. Here immunoSEQ multiplex PCR was the method, and the copy in TCRdb shows in-frame clones only, minus some. The sample consists of about 50,000 clones, around 88% of them appearing once. This receptor was obtained from a woman aged 55-69 years with acute or convalescent COVID-19. The chain couples TRBV2 to TRBJ1-2, with D perhaps TRBD1 (5 bases). Sequencing was carried out using peripheral blood. The CDR3 DNA reads as TGTGCCAGCAGTGAACAGGGTGACTTTGGCTACACCTTC. Translation: CASSEQGDFGYTF.